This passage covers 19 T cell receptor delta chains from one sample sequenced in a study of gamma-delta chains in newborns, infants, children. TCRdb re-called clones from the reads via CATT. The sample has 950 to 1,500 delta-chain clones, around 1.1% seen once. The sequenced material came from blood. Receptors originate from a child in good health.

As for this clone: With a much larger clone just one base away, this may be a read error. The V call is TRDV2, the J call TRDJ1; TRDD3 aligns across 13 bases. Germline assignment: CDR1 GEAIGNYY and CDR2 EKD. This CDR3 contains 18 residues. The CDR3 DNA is TGTGCCTGTGGCACTCTACTGGGGGATACGCCACACACCGATGAACTCATCTTT. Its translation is CACGTLLGDTPHTDELIF.

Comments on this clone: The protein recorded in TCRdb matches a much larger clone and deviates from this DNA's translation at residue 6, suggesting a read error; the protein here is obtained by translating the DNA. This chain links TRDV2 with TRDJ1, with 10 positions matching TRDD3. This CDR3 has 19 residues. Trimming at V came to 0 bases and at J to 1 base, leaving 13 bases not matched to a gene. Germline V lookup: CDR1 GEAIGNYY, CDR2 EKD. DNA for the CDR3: TGTGCCTGTGACACCGCAGGTACTGGGGGATCCCTGCCCACCGATAAACTCATCTTT. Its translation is CACDTAGTGGSLPTDKLIF.

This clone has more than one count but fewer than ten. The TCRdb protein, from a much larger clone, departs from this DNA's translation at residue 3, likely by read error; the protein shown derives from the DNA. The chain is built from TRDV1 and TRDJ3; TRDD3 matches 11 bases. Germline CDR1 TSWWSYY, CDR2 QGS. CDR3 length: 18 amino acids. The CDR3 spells CAPGVSKVLGDNARQMFF. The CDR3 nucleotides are TGTGCTCCTGGGGTTAGCAAGGTACTGGGGGATAATGCCCGACAGATGTTTTTC.

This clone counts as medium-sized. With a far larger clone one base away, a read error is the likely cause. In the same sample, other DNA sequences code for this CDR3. This CDR3 is CACDLSTHSWDTRQMFF. CDR3 nucleotide sequence: TGTGCCTGTGACCTCAGTACTCACTCCTGGGACACCCGGCAGATGTTTTTC. V and J are TRDV2 and TRDJ3; D might be TRDD3 (5 bases). CDR3 length: 17 residues. Germline CDR1 is GEAIGNYY and CDR2 is EKD.

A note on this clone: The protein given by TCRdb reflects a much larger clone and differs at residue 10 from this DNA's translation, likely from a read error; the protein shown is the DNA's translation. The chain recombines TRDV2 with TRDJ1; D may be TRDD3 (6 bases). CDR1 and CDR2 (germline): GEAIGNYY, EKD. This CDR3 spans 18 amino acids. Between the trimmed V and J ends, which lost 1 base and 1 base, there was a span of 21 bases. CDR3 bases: TGTGCCTGTGACACAGTTAACGGGGGACGCGGGCGCACCGATAAACTCATCTTT. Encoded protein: CACDTVNGGRGRTDKLIF.

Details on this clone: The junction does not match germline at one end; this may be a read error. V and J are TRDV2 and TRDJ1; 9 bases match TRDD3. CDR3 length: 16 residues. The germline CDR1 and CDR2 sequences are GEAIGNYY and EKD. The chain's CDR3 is CACDAVGDKAGDKPIF. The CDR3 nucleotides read TGTGCCTGTGACGCCGTGGGGGATAAGGCTGGCGATAAACCCATCTTT.

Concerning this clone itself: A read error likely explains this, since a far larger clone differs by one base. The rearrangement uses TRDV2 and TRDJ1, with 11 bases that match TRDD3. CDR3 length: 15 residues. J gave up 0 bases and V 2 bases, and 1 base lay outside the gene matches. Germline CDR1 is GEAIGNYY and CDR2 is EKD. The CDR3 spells CACDRLGDNTDKLIF. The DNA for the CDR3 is TGTGCCTGTGACAGACTGGGGGATAACACCGATAAACTCATCTTT.

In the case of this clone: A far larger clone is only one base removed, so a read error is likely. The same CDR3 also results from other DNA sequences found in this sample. This chain's CDR3 is CACDTMAGGYGSWDTRQMFF. For the CDR3, the DNA is TGTGCCTGTGACACTATGGCCGGGGGATACGGCTCCTGGGACACCCGACAGATGTTTTTC. The rearrangement links TRDV2 to TRDJ3; 10 bases agree with TRDD3. The CDR3 has 20 amino acids. The V segment lost 1 base and the J segment 0 bases; nucleotides outside the gene matches: 8. Per the germline V gene, CDR1 is GEAIGNYY and CDR2 is EKD.

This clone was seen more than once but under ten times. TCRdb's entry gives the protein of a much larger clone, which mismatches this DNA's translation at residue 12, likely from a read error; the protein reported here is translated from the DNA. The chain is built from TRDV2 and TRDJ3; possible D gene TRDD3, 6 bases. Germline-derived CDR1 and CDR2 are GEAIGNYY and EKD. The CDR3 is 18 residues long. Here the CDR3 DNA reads TGTGCCTGTGACACAACGGGATCGACCCCCTGGGGCACCCGACAGATGTTTTTC. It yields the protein CACDTTGSTPWGTRQMFF.

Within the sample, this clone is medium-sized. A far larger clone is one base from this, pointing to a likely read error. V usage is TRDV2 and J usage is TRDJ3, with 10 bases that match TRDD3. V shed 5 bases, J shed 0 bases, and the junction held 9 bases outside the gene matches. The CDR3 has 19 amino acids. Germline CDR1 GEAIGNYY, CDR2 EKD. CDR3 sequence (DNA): TGTGCCTGTGGCACGACTGGGGGATCCAGCTCCTGGGACACCCGACAGATGTTTTTC. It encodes CACGTTGGSSSWDTRQMFF.

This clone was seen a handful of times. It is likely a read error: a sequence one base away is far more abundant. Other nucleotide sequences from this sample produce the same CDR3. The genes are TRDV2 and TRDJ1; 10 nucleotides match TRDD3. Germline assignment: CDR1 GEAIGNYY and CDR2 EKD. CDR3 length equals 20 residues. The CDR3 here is CACDPLSTGGSSRYTDKLIF. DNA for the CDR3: TGTGCCTGTGACCCACTCAGTACTGGGGGATCATCCCGGTACACCGACAAACTCATCTTT.

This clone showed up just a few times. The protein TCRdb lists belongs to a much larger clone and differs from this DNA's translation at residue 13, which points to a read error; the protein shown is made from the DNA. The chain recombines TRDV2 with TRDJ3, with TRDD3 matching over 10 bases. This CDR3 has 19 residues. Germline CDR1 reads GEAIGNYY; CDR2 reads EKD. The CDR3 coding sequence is TGTGCCTGTGACACTGGGGGATACTCGAGCTCCTGGGAAACCCGACAGATGTTTTTC. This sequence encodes CACDTGGYSSSWETRQMFF.

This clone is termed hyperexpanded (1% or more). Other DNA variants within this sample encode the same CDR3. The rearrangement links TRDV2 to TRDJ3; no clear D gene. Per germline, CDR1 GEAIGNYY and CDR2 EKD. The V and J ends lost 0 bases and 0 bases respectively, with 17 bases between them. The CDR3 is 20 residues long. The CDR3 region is CACDTLKRIPSSWDTRQMFF. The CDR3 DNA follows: TGTGCCTGTGACACCTTGAAGCGGATTCCAAGCTCCTGGGACACCCGACAGATGTTTTTC.

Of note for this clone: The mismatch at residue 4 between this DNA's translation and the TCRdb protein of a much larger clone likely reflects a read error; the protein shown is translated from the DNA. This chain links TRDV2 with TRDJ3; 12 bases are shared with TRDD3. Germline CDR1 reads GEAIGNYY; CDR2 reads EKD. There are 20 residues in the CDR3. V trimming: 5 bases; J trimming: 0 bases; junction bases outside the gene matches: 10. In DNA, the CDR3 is TGTGCCTGTGGCACTATGGCTGGGGGATACGGCTCCTGGGACACCCGACAGATGTTTTTC. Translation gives CACGTMAGGYGSWDTRQMFF.

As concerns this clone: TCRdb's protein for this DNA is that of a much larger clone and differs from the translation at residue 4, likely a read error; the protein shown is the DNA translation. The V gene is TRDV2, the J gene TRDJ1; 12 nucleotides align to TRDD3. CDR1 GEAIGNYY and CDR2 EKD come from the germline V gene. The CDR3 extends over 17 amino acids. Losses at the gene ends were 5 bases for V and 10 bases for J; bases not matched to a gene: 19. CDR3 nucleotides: TGTGCCTGTGCCACGCTTCTTCCTACTGGGGGATACCCGGGACTCATCTTT. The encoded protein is CACATLLPTGGYPGLIF.

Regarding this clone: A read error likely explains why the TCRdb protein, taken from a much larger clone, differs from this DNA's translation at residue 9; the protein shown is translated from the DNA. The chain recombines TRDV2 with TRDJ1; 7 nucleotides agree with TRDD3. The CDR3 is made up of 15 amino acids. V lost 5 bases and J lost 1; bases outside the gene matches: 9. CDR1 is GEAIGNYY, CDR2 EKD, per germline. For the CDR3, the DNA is TGTGCCTGTGTAGGCCTGGGGGCCCGCACCGATAAACTCATCTTT. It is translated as CACVGLGARTDKLIF.

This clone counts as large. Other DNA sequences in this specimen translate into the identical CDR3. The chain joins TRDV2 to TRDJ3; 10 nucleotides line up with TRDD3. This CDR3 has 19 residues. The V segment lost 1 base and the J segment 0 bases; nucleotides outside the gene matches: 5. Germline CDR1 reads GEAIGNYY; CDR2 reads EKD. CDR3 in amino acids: CACDTGGYSSSWDTRQMFF. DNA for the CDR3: TGTGCCTGTGACACTGGGGGATACTCGAGCTCCTGGGACACCCGACAGATGTTTTTC.

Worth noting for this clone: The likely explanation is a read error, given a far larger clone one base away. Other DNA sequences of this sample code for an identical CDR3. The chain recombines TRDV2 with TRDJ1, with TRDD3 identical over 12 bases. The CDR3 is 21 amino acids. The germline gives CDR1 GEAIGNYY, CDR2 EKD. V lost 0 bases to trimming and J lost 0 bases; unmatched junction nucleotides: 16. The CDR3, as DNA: TGTGCCTGTGACACCCCCTTTAGCCCGCGCACTGGGGGATACAACACCGATAAACTCATCTTT. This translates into CACDTPFSPRTGGYNTDKLIF.

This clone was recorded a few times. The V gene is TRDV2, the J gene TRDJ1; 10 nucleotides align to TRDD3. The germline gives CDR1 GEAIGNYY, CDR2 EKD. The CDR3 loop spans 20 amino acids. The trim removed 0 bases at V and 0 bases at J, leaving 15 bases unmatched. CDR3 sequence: CACDTLPTGGSGRYTDKLIF. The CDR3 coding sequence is TGTGCCTGTGACACCCTTCCTACTGGGGGATCGGGTCGGTACACCGATAAACTCATCTTT.